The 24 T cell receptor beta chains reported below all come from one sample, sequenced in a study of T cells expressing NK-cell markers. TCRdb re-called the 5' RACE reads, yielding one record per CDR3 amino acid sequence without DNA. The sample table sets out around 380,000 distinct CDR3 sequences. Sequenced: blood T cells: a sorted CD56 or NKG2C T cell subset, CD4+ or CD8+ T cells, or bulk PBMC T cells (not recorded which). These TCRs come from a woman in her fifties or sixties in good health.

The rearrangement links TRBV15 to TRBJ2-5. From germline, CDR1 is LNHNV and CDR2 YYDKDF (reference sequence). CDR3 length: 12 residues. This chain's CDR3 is CATSRLKETQYF.

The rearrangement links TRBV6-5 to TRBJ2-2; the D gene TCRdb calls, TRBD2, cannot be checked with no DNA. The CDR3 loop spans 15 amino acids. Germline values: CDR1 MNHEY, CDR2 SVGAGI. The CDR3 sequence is CASRSPGPRTGELFF.

The CDR3 loop is CASSLGDSSNEQFF. The rearrangement joins TRBV5-1 to TRBJ2-1. CDR3 length: 14 residues. Germline lookup yields CDR1 SGHRS and CDR2 YFSETQ.

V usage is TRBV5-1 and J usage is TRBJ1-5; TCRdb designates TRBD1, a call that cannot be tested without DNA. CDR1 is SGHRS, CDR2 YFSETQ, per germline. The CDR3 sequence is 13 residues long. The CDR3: CASRRQGDRAQHF.

The CDR3 region is CASSLVSGSASGELFF. The rearrangement uses TRBV7-2 and TRBJ2-2; the D call from TCRdb, TRBD2, cannot be confirmed without DNA. Germline lookup yields CDR1 SGHTA and CDR2 FQGNSA. This CDR3 is 16 amino acids long. Full variable domain (rest looked up from reference TRBV7-2 and TRBJ2-2): GAGVSQSPSNKVTEKGKDVELRCDPISGHTALYWYRQSLGQGLEFLIYFQGNSAPDKSGLPSDRFSAERTGGSVSTLTIQRTQQEDSAVYLCASSLVSGSASGELFFGEGSRLTVL.

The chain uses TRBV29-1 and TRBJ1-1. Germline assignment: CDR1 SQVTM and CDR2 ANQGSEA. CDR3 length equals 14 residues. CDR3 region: CSVDRPPGLPEAFF.

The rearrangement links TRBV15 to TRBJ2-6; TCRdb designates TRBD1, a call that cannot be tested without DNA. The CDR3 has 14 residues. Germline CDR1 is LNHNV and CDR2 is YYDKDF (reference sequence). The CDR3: CATSPPSGANVLTF.

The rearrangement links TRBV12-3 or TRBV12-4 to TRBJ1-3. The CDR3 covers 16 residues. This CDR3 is CASSSTGPSSGNTIYF.

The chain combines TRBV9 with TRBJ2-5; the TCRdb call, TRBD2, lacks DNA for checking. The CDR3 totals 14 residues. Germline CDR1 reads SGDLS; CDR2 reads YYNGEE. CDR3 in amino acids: CASSVRAGKETQYF.

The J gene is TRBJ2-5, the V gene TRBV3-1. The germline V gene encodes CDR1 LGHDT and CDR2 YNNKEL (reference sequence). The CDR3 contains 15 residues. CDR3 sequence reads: CASSQDLYSSETQYF.

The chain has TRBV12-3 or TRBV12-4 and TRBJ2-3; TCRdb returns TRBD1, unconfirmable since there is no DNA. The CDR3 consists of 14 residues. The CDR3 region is CASSLGGTEDTQYF.

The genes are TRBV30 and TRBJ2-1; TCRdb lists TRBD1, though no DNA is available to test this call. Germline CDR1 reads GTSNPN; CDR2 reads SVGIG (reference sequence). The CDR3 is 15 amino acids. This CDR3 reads CAWSVGTGASNEQFF.

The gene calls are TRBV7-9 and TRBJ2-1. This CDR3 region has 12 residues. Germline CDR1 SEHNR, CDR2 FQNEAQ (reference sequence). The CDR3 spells CASSLVFNEQFF. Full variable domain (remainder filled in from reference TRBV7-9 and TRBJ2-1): DTGVSQNPRHKITKRGQNVTFRCDPISEHNRLYWYRQTLGQGPEFLTYFQNEAQLEKSRLLSDRFSAERPKGSFSTLEIQRTEQGDSAMYLCASSLVFNEQFFGPGTRLTVL.

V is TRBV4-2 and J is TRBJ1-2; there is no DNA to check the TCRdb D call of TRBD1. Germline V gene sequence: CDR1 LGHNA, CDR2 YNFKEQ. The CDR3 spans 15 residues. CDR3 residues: CASSAGTGGDYGYTF.

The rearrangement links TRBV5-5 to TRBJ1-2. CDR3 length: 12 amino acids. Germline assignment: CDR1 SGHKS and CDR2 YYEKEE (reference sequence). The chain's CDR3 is CASSLGVEGYTF.

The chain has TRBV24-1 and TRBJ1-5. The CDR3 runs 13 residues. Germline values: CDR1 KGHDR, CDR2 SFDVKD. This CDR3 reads CATRGGSGQPQHF.

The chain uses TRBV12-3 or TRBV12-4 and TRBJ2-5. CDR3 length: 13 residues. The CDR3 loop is CASRVAGKETQYF.

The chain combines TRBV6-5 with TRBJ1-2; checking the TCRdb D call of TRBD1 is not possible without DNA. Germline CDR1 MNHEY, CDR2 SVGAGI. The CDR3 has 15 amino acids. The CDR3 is CASSPSEGGAGGYTF.

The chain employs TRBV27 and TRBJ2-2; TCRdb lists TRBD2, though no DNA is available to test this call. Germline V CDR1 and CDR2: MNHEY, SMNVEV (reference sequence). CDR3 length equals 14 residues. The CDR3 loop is CASSTTLASGELFF.

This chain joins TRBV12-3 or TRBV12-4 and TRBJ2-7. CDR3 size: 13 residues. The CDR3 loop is CASKMRRAHEQYF.

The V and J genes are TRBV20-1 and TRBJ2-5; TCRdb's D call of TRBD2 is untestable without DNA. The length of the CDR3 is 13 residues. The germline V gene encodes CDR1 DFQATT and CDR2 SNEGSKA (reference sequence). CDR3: CSARSGRAETQYF.

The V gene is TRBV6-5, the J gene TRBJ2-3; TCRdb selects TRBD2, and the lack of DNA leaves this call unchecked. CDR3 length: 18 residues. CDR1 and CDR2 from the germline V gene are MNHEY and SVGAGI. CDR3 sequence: CASSRTSGVAGVPDTQYF.

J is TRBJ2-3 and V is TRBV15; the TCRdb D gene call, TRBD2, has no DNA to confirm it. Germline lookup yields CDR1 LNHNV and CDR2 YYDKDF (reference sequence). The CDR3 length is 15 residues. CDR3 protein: CATRLAGGIRDTQYF.

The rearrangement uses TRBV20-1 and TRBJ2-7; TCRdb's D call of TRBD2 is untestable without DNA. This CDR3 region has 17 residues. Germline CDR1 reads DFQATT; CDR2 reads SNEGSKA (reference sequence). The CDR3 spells CSARVARGTTLSYEQYF.